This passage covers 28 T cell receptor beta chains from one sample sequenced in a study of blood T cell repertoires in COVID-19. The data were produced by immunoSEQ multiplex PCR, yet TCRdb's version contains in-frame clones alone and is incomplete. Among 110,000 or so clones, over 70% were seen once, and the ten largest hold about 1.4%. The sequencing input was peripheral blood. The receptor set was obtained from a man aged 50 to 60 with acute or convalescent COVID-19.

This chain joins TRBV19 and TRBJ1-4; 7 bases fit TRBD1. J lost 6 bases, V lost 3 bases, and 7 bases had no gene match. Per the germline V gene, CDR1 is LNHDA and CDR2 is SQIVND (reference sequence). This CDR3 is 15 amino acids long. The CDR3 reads CASSISGQSDEKLFF. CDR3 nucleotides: TGTGCCAGTAGTATCTCGGGACAGTCGGATGAAAAACTGTTTTTT. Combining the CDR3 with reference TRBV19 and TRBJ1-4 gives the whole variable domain DGGITQSPKYLFRKEGQNVTLSCEQNLNHDAMYWYRQDPGQGLRLIYYSQIVNDFQKGDIAEGYSVSREKKESFPLTVTSAQKNPTAFYLCASSISGQSDEKLFFGSGTQLSVL.

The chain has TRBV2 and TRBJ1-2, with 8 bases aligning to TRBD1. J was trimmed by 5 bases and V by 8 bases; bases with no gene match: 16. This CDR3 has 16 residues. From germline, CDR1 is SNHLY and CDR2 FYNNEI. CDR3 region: CASEAGQGKSPYGYTF. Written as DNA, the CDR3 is TGTGCCAGCGAAGCAGGACAGGGAAAGTCTCCGTATGGCTACACCTTC.

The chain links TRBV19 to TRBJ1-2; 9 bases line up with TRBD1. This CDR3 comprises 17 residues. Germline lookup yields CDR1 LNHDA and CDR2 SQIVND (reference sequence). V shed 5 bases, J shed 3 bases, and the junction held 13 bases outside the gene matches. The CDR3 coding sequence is TGTGCCAGTAGTCGAAGAGGACAGGGGCCGGGACACTATGGCTACACCTTC. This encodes CASSRRGQGPGHYGYTF.

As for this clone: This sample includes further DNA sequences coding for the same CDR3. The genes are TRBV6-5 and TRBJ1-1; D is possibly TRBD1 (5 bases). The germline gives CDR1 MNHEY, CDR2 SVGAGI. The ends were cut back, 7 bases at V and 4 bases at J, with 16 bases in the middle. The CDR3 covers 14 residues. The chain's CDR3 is CASTGGDRGTEAFF. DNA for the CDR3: TGTGCCAGCACTGGGGGGGATCGGGGCACTGAAGCTTTCTTT.

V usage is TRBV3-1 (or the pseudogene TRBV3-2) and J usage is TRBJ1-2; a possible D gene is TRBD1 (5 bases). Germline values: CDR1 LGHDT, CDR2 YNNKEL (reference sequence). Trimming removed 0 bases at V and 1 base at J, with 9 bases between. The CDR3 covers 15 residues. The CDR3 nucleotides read TGTGCCAGCAGCCAAGATTGGGGCAATAACTATGGCTACACCTTC. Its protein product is CASSQDWGNNYGYTF.

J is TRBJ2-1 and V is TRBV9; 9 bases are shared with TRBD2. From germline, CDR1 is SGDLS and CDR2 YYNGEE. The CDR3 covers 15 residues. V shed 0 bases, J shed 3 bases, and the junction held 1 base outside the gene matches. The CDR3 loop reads CASSVGSGGYNEQFF. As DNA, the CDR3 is TGTGCCAGCAGCGTAGGTAGCGGGGGCTACAATGAGCAGTTCTTC.

CDR3 nucleotide sequence: TGCGCCAGCAGCCGGGGGCAGCTTGGTTCACCCCTCCACTTT. Amino acids: CASSRGQLGSPLHF. The J gene is TRBJ1-6, the V gene TRBV4-1; the D gene is possibly TRBD1 (6 bases). CDR1 and CDR2 (germline): MGHRA, YSYEKL. The V end was cut by 4 bases, the J end by 9 bases, with 13 bases between. The CDR3 covers 14 residues.

CDR3 sequence: CASSLQGAPEAFF. DNA of the CDR3: TGTGCCAGCAGTTTACAGGGTGCGCCTGAAGCTTTCTTT. V usage is TRBV27 and J usage is TRBJ1-1, with D tentatively TRBD1 (5 bases). Germline CDR1 and CDR2: MNHEY and SMNVEV (reference sequence). The CDR3 contains 13 residues. V was cut by 2 bases and J by 6 bases, with 10 bases left in between.

This chain's CDR3 is CASRTGAYEQYF. The CDR3 region has the DNA TGTGCCAGCAGGACAGGGGCCTACGAGCAGTACTTC. The chain has TRBV6-6 and TRBJ2-7; TRBD1 matches 8 bases. The junction had 0 bases not matched to a gene; V was cut back by 6 bases and J by 2 bases. The CDR3 runs 12 residues. The germline V gene has CDR1 MNHNY and CDR2 SVGAGI (reference sequence).

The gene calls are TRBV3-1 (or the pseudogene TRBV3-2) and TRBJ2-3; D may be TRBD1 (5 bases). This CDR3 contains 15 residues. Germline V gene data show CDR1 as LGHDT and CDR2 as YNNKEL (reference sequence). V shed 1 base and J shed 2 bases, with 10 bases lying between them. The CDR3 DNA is TGTGCCAGCAGCCAAGGTCCAGGGCTCACAGATACGCAGTATTTT. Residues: CASSQGPGLTDTQYF.

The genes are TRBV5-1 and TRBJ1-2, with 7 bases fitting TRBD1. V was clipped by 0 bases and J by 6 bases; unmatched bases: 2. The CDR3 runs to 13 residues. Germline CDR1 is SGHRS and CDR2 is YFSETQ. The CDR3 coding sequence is TGCGCCAGCAGCTTGGGAGGGGGCGATGGCTACACCTTC. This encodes CASSLGGGDGYTF. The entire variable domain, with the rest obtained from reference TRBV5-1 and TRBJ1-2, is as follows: KAGVTQTPRYLIKTRGQQVTLSCSPISGHRSVSWYQQTPGQGLQFLFEYFSETQRNKGNFPGRFSGRQFSNSRSEMNVSTLELGDSALYLCASSLGGGDGYTFGSGTRLTVV.

CDR3 in amino acids: CASSLLRGLGNQPQHF. The DNA of the CDR3 is TGTGCCAGCAGTTTATTAAGGGGATTGGGCAATCAGCCCCAGCATTTT. The rearrangement links TRBV28 to TRBJ1-5; D may be TRBD1 (5 bases). V was trimmed by 1 base and J by 2 bases, leaving 12 bases between them. The length of the CDR3 is 16 residues. Germline V lookup: CDR1 MDHEN, CDR2 SYDVKM.

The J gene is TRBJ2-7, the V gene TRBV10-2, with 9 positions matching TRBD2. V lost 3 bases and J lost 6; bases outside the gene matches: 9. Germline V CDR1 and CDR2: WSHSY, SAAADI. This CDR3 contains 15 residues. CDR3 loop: CASSDLAGGPGEQYF. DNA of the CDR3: TGCGCCAGCAGTGACCTTGCGGGGGGGCCAGGCGAGCAGTACTTC.

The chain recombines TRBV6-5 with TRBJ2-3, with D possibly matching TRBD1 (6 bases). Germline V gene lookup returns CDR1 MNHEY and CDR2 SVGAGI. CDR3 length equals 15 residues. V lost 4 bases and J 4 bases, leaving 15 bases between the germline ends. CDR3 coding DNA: TGTGCCAGCAGTTCCCCAGGGGCTCCCCCAGATACGCAGTATTTT. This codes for CASSSPGAPPDTQYF.

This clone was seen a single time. The CDR3 nucleotides are TGTGCCACCAGCAATGCCGCGGGTACTGAAGCTTTCTTT. It specifies CATSNAAGTEAFF. The chain is built from TRBV15 and TRBJ1-1; D ambiguous. Trimming removed 4 bases at V and 5 bases at J, with 11 bases between. The CDR3 covers 13 residues. CDR1 is LNHNV and CDR2 is YYDKDF in the germline V gene (reference sequence).

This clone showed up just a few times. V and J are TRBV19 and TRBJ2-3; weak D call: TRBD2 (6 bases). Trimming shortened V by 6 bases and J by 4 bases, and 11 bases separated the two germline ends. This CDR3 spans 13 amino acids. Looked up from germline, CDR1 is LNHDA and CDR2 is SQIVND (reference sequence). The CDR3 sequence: CASSPGSADTQYF. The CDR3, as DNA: TGTGCCAGTAGCCCCGGGAGCGCAGATACGCAGTATTTT. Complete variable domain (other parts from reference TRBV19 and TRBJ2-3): DGGITQSPKYLFRKEGQNVTLSCEQNLNHDAMYWYRQDPGQGLRLIYYSQIVNDFQKGDIAEGYSVSREKKESFPLTVTSAQKNPTAFYLCASSPGSADTQYFGPGTRLTVL.

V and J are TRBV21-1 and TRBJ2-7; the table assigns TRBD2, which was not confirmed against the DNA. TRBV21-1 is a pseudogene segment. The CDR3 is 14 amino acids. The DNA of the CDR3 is TGTGCCAGCAGCAAAAAGCGGGGGGGCTCTGAGCAGTACGTC. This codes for CASSKKRGGSEQYV.

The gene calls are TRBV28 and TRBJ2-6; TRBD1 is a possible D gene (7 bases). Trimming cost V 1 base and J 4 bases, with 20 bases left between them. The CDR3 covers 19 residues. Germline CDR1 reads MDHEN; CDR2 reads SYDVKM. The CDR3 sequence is CASSLSRQGQRAGANVLTF. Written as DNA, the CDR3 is TGTGCCAGCAGTTTATCGCGACAGGGACAGCGGGCAGGGGCCAACGTCCTGACTTTC.

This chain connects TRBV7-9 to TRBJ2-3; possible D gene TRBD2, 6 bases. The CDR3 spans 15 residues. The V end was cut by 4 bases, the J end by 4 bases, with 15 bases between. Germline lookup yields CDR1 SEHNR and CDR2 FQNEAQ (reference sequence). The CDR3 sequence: CASSSDGGRPDTQYF. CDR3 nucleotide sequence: TGTGCCAGCAGCTCAGACGGGGGAAGGCCAGATACGCAGTATTTT.

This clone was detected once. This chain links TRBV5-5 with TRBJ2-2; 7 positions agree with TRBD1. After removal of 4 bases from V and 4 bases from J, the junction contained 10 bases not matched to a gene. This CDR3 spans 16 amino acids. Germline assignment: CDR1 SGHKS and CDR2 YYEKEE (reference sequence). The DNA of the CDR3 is TGTGCCAGCAGCCCCGAACCCGACAGGGTCACCGGGGAGCTGTTTTTT. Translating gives CASSPEPDRVTGELFF.

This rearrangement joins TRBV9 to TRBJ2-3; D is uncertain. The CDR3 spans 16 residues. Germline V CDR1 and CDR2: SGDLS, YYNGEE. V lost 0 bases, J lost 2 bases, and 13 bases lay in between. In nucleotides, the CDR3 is TGTGCCAGCAGCGTAGAAGCCGCGAGTCACACAGATACGCAGTATTTT. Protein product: CASSVEAASHTDTQYF.

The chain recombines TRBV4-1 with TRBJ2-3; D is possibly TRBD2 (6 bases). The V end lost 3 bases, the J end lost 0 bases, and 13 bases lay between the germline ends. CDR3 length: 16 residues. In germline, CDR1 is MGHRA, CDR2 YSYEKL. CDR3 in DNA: TGCGCCAGCAGCCATGCAATAGCGGTTAGCACAGATACGCAGTATTTT. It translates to CASSHAIAVSTDTQYF.

The CDR3 region is CASSLLTSGLDSTDTQYF. The CDR3 DNA is TGTGCCAGCAGTTTACTCACTAGCGGCTTAGATAGCACAGATACGCAGTATTTT. V gene TRBV28 combines with J gene TRBJ2-3, with TRBD2 identical over 8 bases. The junction had 10 bases not matched to a gene; V was cut back by 2 bases and J by 0 bases. The CDR3 spans 18 residues. Germline CDR1 reads MDHEN; CDR2 reads SYDVKM.

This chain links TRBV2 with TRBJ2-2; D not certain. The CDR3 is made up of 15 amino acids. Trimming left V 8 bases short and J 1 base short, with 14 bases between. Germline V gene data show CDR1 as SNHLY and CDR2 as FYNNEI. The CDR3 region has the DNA TGTGCCAGCTACGATAAAGCTTTGAACACCGGGGAGCTGTTTTTT. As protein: CASYDKALNTGELFF.

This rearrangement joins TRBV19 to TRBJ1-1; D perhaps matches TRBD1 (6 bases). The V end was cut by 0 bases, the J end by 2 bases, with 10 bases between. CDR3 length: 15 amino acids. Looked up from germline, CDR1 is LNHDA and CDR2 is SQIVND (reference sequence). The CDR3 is CASSIEQGRNTEAFF. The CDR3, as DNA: TGTGCCAGTAGTATAGAGCAGGGGCGTAACACTGAAGCTTTCTTT.

CDR3 loop: CASSMNRGSGSTEAFF. The CDR3 DNA follows: TGTGCCAGTAGTATGAACAGGGGTAGTGGAAGCACTGAAGCTTTCTTT. The rearrangement links TRBV19 to TRBJ1-1; 7 bases are a match to TRBD1. Germline CDR1 and CDR2: LNHDA and SQIVND (reference sequence). The CDR3 is made up of 16 amino acids. V lost 3 bases to trimming and J lost 4 bases; unmatched junction nucleotides: 11.

CDR3 in amino acids: CATSRDRVGGELFF. CDR3 DNA: TGTGCCACCAGCAGAGACAGGGTCGGCGGGGAGCTGTTTTTT. The chain links TRBV15 to TRBJ2-2; TRBD1 is a possible D gene (5 bases). The V and J ends lost 0 bases and 7 bases respectively, with 9 bases between them. The CDR3 extends over 14 amino acids. The germline gives CDR1 LNHNV, CDR2 YYDKDF (reference sequence).

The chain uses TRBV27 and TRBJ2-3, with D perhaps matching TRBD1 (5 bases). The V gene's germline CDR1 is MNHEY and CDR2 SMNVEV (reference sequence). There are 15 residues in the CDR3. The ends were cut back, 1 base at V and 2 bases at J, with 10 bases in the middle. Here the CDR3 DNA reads TGTGCCAGCAGTTTATTCAGGGTAGCCACAGATACGCAGTATTTT. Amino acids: CASSLFRVATDTQYF.